The 7 T cell receptor beta chains given below trace back to one sample, sequenced in a study of CXCR3-negative and CXCR3-positive naive CD8 T cells. Carrying UMI labels, the TRB cDNA libraries were prepared through 5' RACE. For each CDR3 protein, TCRdb gives one entry from its re-call of the 5' RACE reads, without DNA. This table lists 92,000 or so distinct CDR3 sequences. Material: naive CXCR3- CD8+ T cells from blood. Sample subset: CD45RO-CCR7+CD27+CD95- naive CD8+ T cells lacking CXCR3 (TNR3-). The receptor source for this set is a human donor in good health. Some clones in this sample may be carry-over from other donors' samples.

V usage is TRBV5-5 and J usage is TRBJ2-1; TCRdb proposes TRBD2, but this gene call is untestable without DNA. Germline V lookup: CDR1 SGHKS, CDR2 YYEKEE (reference sequence). The CDR3 is 17 amino acids. CDR3 residues: CASSQKGMRERWNEQFF.

The CDR3 loop is CSATAPTPYNEQFF. This sequence joins TRBV29-1 and TRBJ2-1. Germline lookup yields CDR1 SQVTM and CDR2 ANQGSEA. The CDR3 spans 14 residues.

The chain combines TRBV5-6 with TRBJ1-1; TCRdb's assignment of TRBD1 cannot be checked, as there is no DNA. CDR1 is SGHDT, CDR2 YYEEEE, per germline. The CDR3 is made up of 14 amino acids. The CDR3 is CASSFQGALSEAFF.

The CDR3 sequence: CSAREAGAAYEQYF. The rearrangement uses TRBV20-1 and TRBJ2-7. In germline, CDR1 is DFQATT, CDR2 SNEGSKA (reference sequence). The CDR3 extends over 14 amino acids.

CDR3 loop: CSVEGAGGGYGYTF. The chain is built from TRBV29-1 and TRBJ1-2; the TCRdb D gene call, TRBD1, has no DNA to confirm it. Germline CDR1 and CDR2: SQVTM and ANQGSEA. This CDR3 spans 14 amino acids. Based on the CDR3 plus reference TRBV29-1 and TRBJ1-2, the full variable domain is SAVISQKPSRDICQRGTSLTIQCQVDSQVTMMFWYRQQPGQSLTLIATANQGSEATYESGFVIDKFPISRPNLTFSTLTVSNMSPEDSSIYLCSVEGAGGGYGYTFGSGTRLTVV.

J is TRBJ2-2 and V is TRBV6-6; there is no DNA to check the TCRdb D call of TRBD1. Germline V gene data show CDR1 as MNHNY and CDR2 as SVGAGI (reference sequence). The CDR3 length is 17 residues. CDR3 in amino acids: CASTPTGGLENTGELFF.

The rearrangement joins TRBV14 to TRBJ1-1. The CDR3 has 12 residues. Germline V lookup: CDR1 SGHDN, CDR2 FVKESK. The CDR3 sequence: CASSRIVTEAFF.